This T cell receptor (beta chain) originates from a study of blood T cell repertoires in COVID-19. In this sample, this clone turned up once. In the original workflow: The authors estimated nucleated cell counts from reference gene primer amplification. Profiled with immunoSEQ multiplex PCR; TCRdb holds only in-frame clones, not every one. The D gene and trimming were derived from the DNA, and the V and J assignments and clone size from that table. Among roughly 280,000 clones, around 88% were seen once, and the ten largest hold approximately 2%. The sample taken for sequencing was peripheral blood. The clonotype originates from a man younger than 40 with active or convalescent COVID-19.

CDR3 protein: CASSSPGQGGLNYGYTF. Here the CDR3 DNA reads TGTGCCAGTAGTAGTCCGGGACAGGGGGGGCTTAACTATGGCTACACCTTC. V usage is TRBV19 and J usage is TRBJ1-2, with TRBD1 matching 11 bases. Germline V lookup: CDR1 LNHDA, CDR2 SQIVND (reference sequence). The CDR3 covers 17 residues. After removal of 4 bases from V and 1 base from J, the junction contained 8 bases not matched to a gene.